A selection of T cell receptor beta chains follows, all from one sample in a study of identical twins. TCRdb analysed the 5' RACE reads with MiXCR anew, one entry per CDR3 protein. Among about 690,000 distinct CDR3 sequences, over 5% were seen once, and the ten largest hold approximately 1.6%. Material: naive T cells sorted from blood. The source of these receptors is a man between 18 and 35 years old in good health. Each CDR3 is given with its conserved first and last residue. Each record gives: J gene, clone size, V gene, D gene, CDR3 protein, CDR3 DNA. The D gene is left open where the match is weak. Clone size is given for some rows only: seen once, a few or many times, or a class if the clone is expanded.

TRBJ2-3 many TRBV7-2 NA CASSLIVGTDTQYF TGTGCCAGCAGCTTAATCGTAGGGACAGATACGCAGTATTTT
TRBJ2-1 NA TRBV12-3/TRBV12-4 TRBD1 CASSVDRGPYNEQFF TGTGCCAGCAGTGTCGACAGGGGGCCGTACAATGAGCAGTTCTTC
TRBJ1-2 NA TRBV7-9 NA CASSSVLPNYGYTF TGTGCCAGCAGCTCGGTCCTACCCAACTATGGCTACACCTTC
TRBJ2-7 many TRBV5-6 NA CASSSGTEFYEQYF TGTGCCAGCAGCTCCGGGACGGAGTTTTACGAGCAGTACTTC
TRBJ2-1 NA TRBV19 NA CASSIPRAVNEQFF TGTGCCAGTAGTATACCTCGGGCGGTCAATGAGCAGTTCTTC
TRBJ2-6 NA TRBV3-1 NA CASSQDLRDGANVLTF TGTGCCAGCAGCCAAGATTTGCGGGATGGGGCCAACGTCCTGACTTTC
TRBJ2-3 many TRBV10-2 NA CASRPDQHTQYF TGCGCCAGCAGACCTGACCAGCATACGCAGTATTTT
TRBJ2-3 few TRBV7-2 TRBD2 CASSLSTPGLAGVGRASDTQYF TGTGCCAGCAGCTTATCGACCCCGGGACTAGCGGGAGTGGGTCGTGCTTCGGATACGCAGTATTTT
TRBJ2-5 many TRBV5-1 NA CATSLGKETQYF TGCGCCACCAGCCTGGGGAAAGAGACCCAGTACTTC
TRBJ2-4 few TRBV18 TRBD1 CASSPNTGGANIQYF TGTGCCAGCTCACCGAATACAGGGGGCGCGAACATTCAGTACTTC
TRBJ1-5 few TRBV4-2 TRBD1 CASSQDNRGNQPQHF TGTGCCAGCAGCCAAGATAACAGGGGGAATCAGCCCCAGCATTTT
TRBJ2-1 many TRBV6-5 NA CASSYSRGGNEQFF TGTGCCAGCAGTTACTCGAGAGGAGGTAATGAGCAGTTCTTC
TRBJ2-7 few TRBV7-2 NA CASSQGIGVYEQYF TGTGCCAGCAGCCAAGGTATAGGGGTTTACGAGCAGTACTTC
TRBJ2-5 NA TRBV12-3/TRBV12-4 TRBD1 CASRPTGGGETQYF TGTGCCAGCAGACCGACAGGGGGTGGAGAGACCCAGTACTTC
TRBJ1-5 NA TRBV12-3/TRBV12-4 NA CASRPRGVQPQHF TGTGCCAGCAGGCCCCGGGGAGTTCAGCCCCAGCATTTT
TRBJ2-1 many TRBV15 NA CATSRDRVPGSSYNEQFF TGTGCCACCAGCAGAGATAGGGTTCCGGGAAGCTCCTACAATGAGCAGTTCTTC
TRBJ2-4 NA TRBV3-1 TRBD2 CASSQGTSGHKNIQYF TGTGCCAGCAGCCAAGGCACTAGCGGGCACAAAAACATTCAGTACTTC
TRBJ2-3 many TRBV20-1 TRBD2 CSALTSGFNTDTQYF TGCAGTGCCCTGACTAGCGGTTTTAACACAGATACGCAGTATTTT
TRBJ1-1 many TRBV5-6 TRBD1 CASRRTGSDTEAFF TGTGCCAGCAGACGGACAGGGTCCGACACTGAAGCTTTCTTT
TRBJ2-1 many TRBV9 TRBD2 CASSGVTGGYNEQFF TGTGCCAGCAGCGGAGTAACGGGAGGGTACAATGAGCAGTTCTTC
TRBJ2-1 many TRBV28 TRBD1 CASSSPVGTGSYNEQFF TGTGCCAGCAGTTCCCCCGTGGGGACAGGATCCTACAATGAGCAGTTCTTC
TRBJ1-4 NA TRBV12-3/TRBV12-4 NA CASRQLNEKLFF TGTGCCAGCAGACAACTTAATGAAAAACTGTTTTTT
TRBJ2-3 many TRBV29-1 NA CSVAGPGRFSDTQYF TGCAGCGTTGCGGGCCCGGGACGATTTTCGGATACGCAGTATTTT
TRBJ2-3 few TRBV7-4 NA CASSLPSWGGSSTDTQYF TGTGCCAGCAGCCTCCCCTCGTGGGGGGGCTCTAGCACAGATACGCAGTATTTT
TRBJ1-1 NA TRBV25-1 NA CASRGPPLNTEAFF TGTGCCAGCAGGGGTCCACCTTTGAACACTGAAGCTTTCTTT
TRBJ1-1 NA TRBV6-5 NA CASSSSGKNTEAFF TGTGCCAGCAGTTCTTCAGGGAAGAACACTGAAGCTTTCTTT
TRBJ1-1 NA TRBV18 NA CASSPGGSGVIEAFF TGTGCCAGCTCACCAGGGGGGTCCGGGGTAATTGAAGCTTTCTTT
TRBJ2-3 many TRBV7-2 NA CASSPQIRDTQYF TGTGCCAGCAGCCCGCAAATCAGAGATACGCAGTATTTT
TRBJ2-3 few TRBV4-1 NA CASSQDGGVDTQYF TGCGCCAGCAGCCAAGATGGCGGGGTAGATACGCAGTATTTT
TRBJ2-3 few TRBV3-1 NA CASSHTRETVQYF TGTGCCAGCAGCCATACCCGGGAAACCGTGCAGTATTTT
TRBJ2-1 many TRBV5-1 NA CASSFQALKGDEQFF TGCGCCAGCAGCTTTCAAGCTCTAAAGGGCGATGAGCAGTTCTTC
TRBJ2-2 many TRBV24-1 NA CATSDFRNGQVPGELFF TGTGCCACCAGTGATTTTCGAAACGGCCAAGTCCCCGGGGAGCTGTTTTTT
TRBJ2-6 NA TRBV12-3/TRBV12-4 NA CASSFWVGRDSGANVLTF TGTGCCAGCAGTTTCTGGGTGGGACGGGACTCTGGGGCCAACGTCCTGACTTTC
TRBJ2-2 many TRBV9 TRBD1 CASSTGPGTGVGELFF TGTGCCAGCAGCACCGGTCCCGGGACAGGGGTCGGGGAGCTGTTTTTT
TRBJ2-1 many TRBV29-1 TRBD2 CSVTGTTSSYNEQFF TGCAGCGTTACCGGGACTACTAGCTCCTACAATGAGCAGTTCTTC
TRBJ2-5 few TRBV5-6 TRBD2 CASIVGLGLAGAEETQYF TGTGCCAGCATCGTGGGACTCGGACTAGCGGGAGCCGAAGAGACCCAGTACTTC
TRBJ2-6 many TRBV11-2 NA CASSLDTAQGYGANVLTF TGTGCCAGCAGCTTAGATACCGCACAGGGATATGGGGCCAACGTCCTGACTTTC
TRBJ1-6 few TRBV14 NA CASRQAGRNSPLHF TGTGCCAGCAGACAGGCAGGGAGGAATTCACCCCTCCACTTT
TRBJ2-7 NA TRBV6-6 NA CASSSGTGEYF TGTGCCAGCAGTTCAGGGACTGGGGAGTACTTC
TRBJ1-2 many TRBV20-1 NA CSANRADYGYTF TGCAGTGCTAATCGGGCGGACTATGGCTACACCTTC